A single sample gave rise to the 6 T cell receptor beta chains below, sequenced in a study of cytomegalovirus exposure and HLA in healthy donors. PCR used 60 Vbeta primers and 13 Jbeta primers. Some clones are missing from TCRdb's copy, which holds only in-frame ones; the method was immunoSEQ multiplex PCR. The sample lists around 150,000 clones; roughly 80% were seen once. The sequenced sample was PBMCs. Every receptor here comes from a male donor in good health and CMV-seropositive.

The V gene is TRBV18, the J gene TRBJ2-1, with D possibly being TRBD2 (6 bases). Germline CDR1 KGHSH, CDR2 LQKENI. The CDR3 covers 15 residues. V shed 3 bases and J shed 7 bases, with 16 bases lying between them. CDR3: CASSPPGGDLNEQFF. The CDR3 bases are TGTGCCAGCTCACCTCCCGGCGGGGATCTGAATGAGCAGTTCTTC.

This chain uses TRBV7-2 with TRBJ1-1; perhaps TRBD1 as D (5 bases). Looked up from germline, CDR1 is SGHTA and CDR2 is FQGNSA. V lost 2 bases and J 4 bases, leaving 14 bases between the germline ends. The CDR3 is 15 residues long. CDR3 loop: CASSLLQGGITEAFF. The DNA of the CDR3 is TGTGCCAGCAGCTTACTGCAGGGAGGGATCACTGAAGCTTTCTTT.

J is TRBJ1-2 and V is TRBV19; unclear D gene. V gave up 2 bases and J gave up 2 bases, with 12 bases separating them. The CDR3 contains 15 residues. In germline, CDR1 is LNHDA, CDR2 SQIVND (reference sequence). DNA for the CDR3: TGTGCCAGTAGTATAAGCCCCACAGAGAACTATGGCTACACCTTC. Translating gives CASSISPTENYGYTF.

This clone occurred once. J is TRBJ2-2 and V is TRBV7-2, with D unclear. Germline V gene lookup returns CDR1 SGHTA and CDR2 FQGNSA. V shed 0 bases and J shed 4 bases, with 6 bases lying between them. The CDR3 runs to 14 residues. The DNA of the CDR3 is TGTGCCAGCAGCTTAGCGCACTTCACCGGGGAGCTGTTTTTT. This codes for CASSLAHFTGELFF. Full variable domain (outside the CDR3, taken from reference TRBV7-2 and TRBJ2-2): GAGVSQSPSNKVTEKGKDVELRCDPISGHTALYWYRQSLGQGLEFLIYFQGNSAPDKSGLPSDRFSAERTGGSVSTLTIQRTQQEDSAVYLCASSLAHFTGELFFGEGSRLTVL.

A few counts support this clone. V usage is TRBV5-1 and J usage is TRBJ1-2; the D is unclear. Trimming took 3 bases from V and 7 from J, leaving 16 bases between them. The CDR3 sequence is 14 residues long. The germline V gene has CDR1 SGHRS and CDR2 YFSETQ. This CDR3 is CASSSYLSLGGYTF. The CDR3 DNA sequence: TGCGCCAGCAGCTCCTACCTCTCCCTCGGTGGCTACACCTTC.

About this clone: Other DNA sequences in this sample translate to the same CDR3. This chain joins TRBV9 and TRBJ2-3; D unresolved. The CDR3 consists of 13 residues. Trimming pared 0 bases from V and 4 bases from J, leaving 6 bases between. Germline values: CDR1 SGDLS, CDR2 YYNGEE. The CDR3, as DNA: TGTGCCAGCAGCGTAGCTAGTCCAGATACGCAGTATTTT. Protein product: CASSVASPDTQYF.